A selection of T cell receptor beta chains follows, all from one sample in a study of OX40 agonist ivuxolimab in advanced cancers. This table comes from immunoSEQ multiplex PCR, and its TCRdb copy is limited to in-frame clones, with some not included. The table includes 80,000 to 85,000 clones, more than 70% detected once. Source: CD4+ or CD8+ T cells sorted from blood, taken in a trial of the OX40 agonist ivuxolimab. The source of these receptors is an adult with an advanced solid tumor such as melanoma, head and neck, liver or kidney cancer. Each CDR3 is given with its conserved first and last residue. The D gene is left open where the match is weak. Part of the rows lack a size; the others show once, few, many or a class for expanded clones.

size | D | J | V | CDR3 | DNA
few | . | TRBJ1-3 | TRBV4-3 | CASSLPSASGNTIYF | TGCGCCAGCAGCCTCCCCTCGGCCTCAGGAAACACCATATATTTT
. | . | TRBJ2-3 | TRBV13 | CASSPRDRIATDTQYF | TGTGCCAGCAGCCCGAGGGACCGGATAGCAACAGATACGCAGTATTTT
. | . | TRBJ2-2 | TRBV19 | CASSPPGRIGELFF | TGTGCCAGTAGTCCCCCAGGGAGAATCGGGGAGCTGTTTTTT
. | TRBD2 | TRBJ2-7 | TRBV14 | CASSQLERGGRYEQYF | TGTGCCAGCAGCCAATTGGAGCGGGGGGGCCGATACGAGCAGTACTTC
few | . | TRBJ1-2 | TRBV4-1 | CASSQGRGTGSPSGYTF | TGCGCCAGCAGCCAAGGCAGGGGAACAGGGAGTCCCTCTGGCTACACCTTC
. | TRBD1 | TRBJ2-7 | TRBV30 | CAWDGQGTYEQYF | TGTGCCTGGGACGGACAGGGGACCTACGAGCAGTACTTC
once | . | TRBJ1-6 | TRBV6-6 | CASSYVGSPLHF | TGTGCCAGCAGTTACGTGGGGTCACCCCTCCACTTT
. | . | TRBJ2-7 | TRBV27 | CASSDRNGEQYF | TGTGCCAGCAGTGACCGAAACGGGGAGCAGTACTTC
once | . | TRBJ2-7 | TRBV5-6 | CASSLGASYEQYF | TGTGCCAGCAGCTTGGGCGCTAGCTACGAGCAGTACTTC
. | . | TRBJ1-1 | TRBV7-9 | CASSLGGSRTEAFF | TGTGCCAGCAGCTTAGGCGGTTCACGGACTGAAGCTTTCTTT
. | TRBD1 | TRBJ2-1 | TRBV7-2 | CASSLSGGGEQFF | TGTGCCAGCAGCTTATCAGGGGGCGGTGAGCAGTTCTTC
. | TRBD1 | TRBJ1-2 | TRBV7-8 | CASSLQDRGPYGYTF | TGTGCCAGCAGCTTACAGGACAGGGGGCCCTATGGCTACACCTTC
. | . | TRBJ2-1 | TRBV7-7 | CASSKTGREQFF | TGTGCTAGCAGCAAAACAGGGAGGGAGCAGTTCTTC
few | . | TRBJ1-4 | TRBV19 | CASSLQGLEKLFF | TGTGCCAGTAGTCTACAGGGTTTGGAAAAACTGTTTTTT
. | . | TRBJ1-1 | TRBV5-5 | CASSTQSGTEAFF | TGTGCCAGCAGCACCCAGAGCGGCACTGAAGCTTTCTTT
. | . | TRBJ1-4 | TRBV5-1 | CASSLMGEKLFF | TGCGCCAGCAGCTTGATGGGTGAAAAACTGTTTTTT
once | . | TRBJ1-5 | TRBV10-3 | CAISESNGSGQPQHF | TGTGCCATCAGTGAGTCGAACGGGTCGGGACAGCCCCAGCATTTT
. | . | TRBJ1-2 | TRBV11-2 | CASSLHSTAGYTF | TGTGCCAGCAGCTTACATTCAACGGCGGGCTACACCTTC
. | . | TRBJ2-1 | TRBV18 | CASSPTAGSSNEQFF | TGTGCCAGCTCCCCCACAGCGGGCTCATCCAATGAGCAGTTCTTC
. | TRBD2 | TRBJ2-7 | TRBV5-8 | CASILPGLETYEQYF | TGTGCCAGCATCCTTCCGGGACTAGAAACCTACGAGCAGTACTTC
. | . | TRBJ2-5 | TRBV5-1 | CASSSQGLQETQYF | TGCGCCAGCAGCTCACAGGGATTGCAAGAGACCCAGTACTTC
once | . | TRBJ2-7 | TRBV7-9 | CASSLATDGLGGYYEQYF | TGTGCCAGCAGCTTAGCTACCGACGGCTTGGGCGGTTACTACGAGCAGTACTTC
. | . | TRBJ1-2 | TRBV27 | CASSPSRGGYTF | TGTGCCAGCTCTCCTTCCCGGGGTGGCTACACCTTC
. | TRBD1 | TRBJ1-6 | TRBV5-1 | CASSRDRDFNSPLHF | TGCGCCAGCAGCAGGGACAGGGACTTTAATTCACCCCTCCACTTT
. | . | TRBJ1-1 | TRBV10-3 | CAISDLGGTEAFF | TGTGCCATCAGTGATTTAGGGGGCACTGAAGCTTTCTTT
. | TRBD1 | TRBJ1-3 | TRBV9 | CASSVVGQGNTIYF | TGTGCCAGCAGCGTAGTGGGACAGGGGAACACCATATATTTT
. | . | TRBJ2-7 | TRBV9 | CASSLADSSYEQYF | TGTGCCAGCAGTCTAGCCGATAGCTCCTACGAGCAGTACTTC
. | TRBD2 | TRBJ2-7 | TRBV30 | CAWSARTSERYEQYF | TGTGCCTGGAGTGCGCGGACTAGCGAGAGATACGAGCAGTACTTC
. | . | TRBJ2-2 | TRBV11-3 | CASGRGQGRGGELFF | TGTGCCAGCGGTCGAGGCCAGGGTCGGGGCGGGGAGCTGTTTTTT
. | . | TRBJ2-1 | TRBV11-2 | CASSLDIQASYNEQFF | TGTGCCAGCAGCTTAGATATCCAGGCCTCCTACAATGAGCAGTTCTTC
few | . | TRBJ1-1 | TRBV30 | CALGPGDGNTEAFF | TGTGCCTTAGGGCCAGGGGATGGGAACACTGAAGCTTTCTTT
. | . | TRBJ1-5 | TRBV30 | CAWSRAGSQPQHF | TGTGCCTGGAGTAGGGCAGGGAGTCAGCCCCAGCATTTT
once | . | TRBJ2-5 | TRBV7-6 | CASSLVSRGTQYF | TGTGCCAGCAGCTTAGTCTCCAGGGGTACCCAGTACTTC